The rows below give T cell receptor beta chains drawn from one sample of a study of Graves' ophthalmopathy and Graves' hyperthyroidism. MiXCR, applied by TCRdb to the multiplex PCR reads, yields one record per CDR3 protein. The sample records 900,000 to 1,200,000 distinct CDR3 sequences, approximately 35% being singletons. Input material: peripheral blood or thyroid tissue (not recorded which). These receptors all stem from an adult man with Graves' hyperthyroidism. The conserved cysteine and the conserved F or W are not part of the CDR3 here. Each record gives: J gene, V gene, CDR3 protein.

J: TRBJ2-2
V: TRBV9
CDR3: ASSVWTANTGELF

J: TRBJ2-7
V: TRBV10-3
CDR3: ASSLGSRSSYEQY

J: TRBJ1-4
V: TRBV15
CDR3: ATSRPGVGEKLF

J: TRBJ2-7
V: TRBV5-6
CDR3: ASSLGTNTAYEQY

J: TRBJ2-5
V: TRBV6-5
CDR3: ASSLESPRQETQY

J: TRBJ2-5
V: TRBV7-2
CDR3: ASSLARSTGLEETQY

J: TRBJ1-5
V: TRBV12-3/TRBV12-4
CDR3: ASSRRAYEH

J: TRBJ1-1
V: TRBV5-5
CDR3: ASSLDGVFMNTEAF

J: TRBJ2-5
V: TRBV18
CDR3: ASSPPGQGAAGTQY

J: TRBJ1-5
V: TRBV7-8
CDR3: ASTQGYNQPQH

J: TRBJ1-5
V: TRBV15
CDR3: ATSRTNRGLDQPQH

J: TRBJ1-3
V: TRBV14
CDR3: ASTGTSEGNTIY